A single TCR beta chain is shown here with its context. CDR3 length equals 16 residues. Germline assignment: CDR1 DFQATT and CDR2 SNEGSKA (reference sequence). Deletions cut 1 base from V and 0 bases from J, with 10 bases between. Using its own MiXCR run on the RACE reads, TCRdb lists one record per CDR3 protein. The sample contains around 330,000 distinct CDR3 sequences, approximately 5.8% of which appear only once. The data were taken from a study of human T cells and chemical hapten exposure. Looking at the study overall: Upper back patch tests used 0.01% DPC, scored after 6 days.

The time point is: pre-sensitization, week 0. As to treatment: therapeutic diphenylcyclopropenone sensitization with weekly scalp DPC. The clonotype comes from a woman aged 18-30 years with alopecia areata. Some clones in this sample may be carry-over from other donors' samples. The chain links TRBV20-1 to TRBJ1-6; D is undetermined. The sample in question was whole blood, obtained in connection with sensitization to the hapten diphenylcyclopropenone (DPC). The CDR3 DNA sequence: TGCAGTGCTAGAGCCCTCACCGGCTCCTATAATTCACCCCTCCACTTT. Translating gives CSARALTGSYNSPLHF.